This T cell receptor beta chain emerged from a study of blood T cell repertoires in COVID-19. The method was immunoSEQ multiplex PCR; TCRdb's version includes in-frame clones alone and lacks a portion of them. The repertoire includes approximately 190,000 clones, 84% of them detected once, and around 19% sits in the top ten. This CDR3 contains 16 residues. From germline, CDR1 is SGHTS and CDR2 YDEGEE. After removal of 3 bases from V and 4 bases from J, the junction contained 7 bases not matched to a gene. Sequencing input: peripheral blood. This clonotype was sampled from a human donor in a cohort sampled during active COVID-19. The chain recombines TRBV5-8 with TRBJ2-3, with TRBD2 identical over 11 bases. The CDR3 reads CASSYNSGGAPDTQYF. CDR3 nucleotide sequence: TGTGCCAGCAGCTACAATAGCGGGGGGGCACCAGATACGCAGTATTTT.